This TCR beta chain came from a study of TIL therapy for anti-PD-1-resistant metastatic lung cancer. Sequencing used immunoSEQ v3. TCRdb's table, derived via immunoSEQ multiplex PCR, lists solely in-frame clones and lacks some. Of roughly 92,000 clones in the sample, roughly 65% were seen once. Time point given: pre-treatment sample, taken before nivolumab and TIL therapy. Tumor tissue came from excised metastases, mostly pleural nodules or supraclavicular lymph nodes. This sequence originates from a person aged 25 to 85 with non-small cell lung cancer. Sequenced here: tumor tissue, sampled at baseline.

CDR3 region: CASSFGTGVYNEQFF. The CDR3 nucleotides read TGTGCCAGCAGCTTCGGGACAGGGGTTTACAATGAGCAGTTCTTC. The V gene is TRBV7-8, the J gene TRBJ2-1, with TRBD1 matching over 10 bases. Looked up from germline, CDR1 is SGHVS and CDR2 is FQNEAQ. Unmatched junction bases numbered 3, after V lost 3 bases and J lost 4 bases. The length of the CDR3 is 15 residues.